The 21 T cell receptor beta chains below all came from one sample that was sequenced in a study of T cell changes during pregnancy in multiple sclerosis. Assay used: immunoSEQ multiplex PCR; TCRdb lists only in-frame clones, some missing. The sample holds around 50,000 clones, approximately 90% seen once. The material was peripheral blood, obtained in the first trimester of pregnancy. These receptors all come from a female donor with multiple sclerosis, enrolled in a pregnancy study.

The CDR3 region is CASSLSAANYGYTF. Here the CDR3 DNA reads TGTGCCAGCAGTTTATCGGCAGCTAACTATGGCTACACCTTC. V usage is TRBV27 and J usage is TRBJ1-2; D unresolved. Germline V CDR1 and CDR2: MNHEY, SMNVEV (reference sequence). The CDR3 is 14 amino acids. Trimming took off 0 bases at V and 0 bases at J, with 5 bases between the two ends.

The V call is TRBV7-6, the J call TRBJ2-1, with TRBD2 identical over 8 bases. Germline V gene sequence: CDR1 SGHVS, CDR2 FNYEAQ. Unmatched junction bases numbered 9, after V lost 4 bases and J lost 4 bases. The CDR3 is 16 amino acids. CDR3 DNA: TGTGCCAGCAGCTCACCACGGGCGGGGGGATACAATGAGCAGTTCTTC. Translated: CASSSPRAGGYNEQFF.

The rearrangement uses TRBV5-1 and TRBJ2-7, with no clear D. The CDR3 is 15 amino acids. The germline CDR1 and CDR2 sequences are SGHRS and YFSETQ. Trimming removed 6 bases from V and 0 bases from J, with 16 bases in between. The CDR3 here is CASMRDTSGSYEQYF. The CDR3 coding sequence is TGCGCCAGCATGCGTGACACCTCTGGCTCCTACGAGCAGTACTTC.

The chain links TRBV7-9 to TRBJ1-1; 12 bases line up with TRBD1. The CDR3 totals 16 residues. CDR1 SEHNR and CDR2 FQNEAQ come from the germline V gene (reference sequence). V dropped 5 bases and J dropped 5; count of bases not matched to a gene: 9. The CDR3 DNA reads as TGTGCCAGCAGCCCGAGGGACAGGGGGCGGGATACTGAAGCTTTCTTT. Translation: CASSPRDRGRDTEAFF.

The chain recombines TRBV29-1 with TRBJ2-1; TRBD1 aligns across 8 bases. Germline-derived CDR1 and CDR2 are SQVTM and ANQGSEA. With V trimmed by 6 bases and J by 6 bases, 10 bases remained unmatched. The CDR3 covers 14 residues. The CDR3 nucleotides read TGCAGCGTGCTGATGGACAGGGTAGGCAATGAGCAGTTCTTC. Translated, it gives CSVLMDRVGNEQFF.

V usage is TRBV5-4 and J usage is TRBJ2-7; no definite D call. The CDR3 is made up of 14 amino acids. V lost 0 bases, J lost 1 base, and 8 bases lay in between. CDR1 is SGHNT, CDR2 YYREEE, per germline (reference sequence). This CDR3 reads CASSLDSSSYEQYF. Written as DNA, the CDR3 is TGTGCCAGCAGCTTGGACAGCTCATCCTACGAGCAGTACTTC.

The chain couples TRBV4-2 to TRBJ1-2; D gene uncertain. The CDR3 loop spans 12 amino acids. The germline V and J ends were trimmed by 0 bases and 5 bases, with 4 bases remaining between them. Germline values: CDR1 LGHNA, CDR2 YNFKEQ. CDR3 region: CASSQDNYGYTF. The CDR3 DNA is TGTGCCAGCAGCCAAGATAATTATGGCTACACCTTC.

The V call is TRBV5-1, the J call TRBJ1-1; the match to TRBD1 covers 7 bases. The germline gives CDR1 SGHRS, CDR2 YFSETQ. This CDR3 spans 13 amino acids. The V gene end was trimmed by 2 bases and the J gene end by 3 bases; junction bases not matched to a gene: 1. CDR3 sequence (DNA): TGCGCCAGCAGCTTCACAGGGGACACTGAAGCTTTCTTT. This codes for CASSFTGDTEAFF. The variable domain in full, with the rest retrieved from reference TRBV5-1 and TRBJ1-1, is KAGVTQTPRYLIKTRGQQVTLSCSPISGHRSVSWYQQTPGQGLQFLFEYFSETQRNKGNFPGRFSGRQFSNSRSEMNVSTLELGDSALYLCASSFTGDTEAFFGQGTRLTVV.

The DNA for the CDR3 is TGTGCCAGTTCGCCTGGACAGGGGGCGGGAACCGGGGAGCTGTTTTTT. As protein: CASSPGQGAGTGELFF. This rearrangement joins TRBV19 to TRBJ2-2; 11 bases line up with TRBD1. Trimming at V came to 8 bases and at J to 5 bases, leaving 10 bases not matched to a gene. The V gene's germline CDR1 is LNHDA and CDR2 SQIVND (reference sequence). This CDR3 region has 16 residues.

This chain joins TRBV19 and TRBJ1-1; no clear D gene. Germline CDR1 and CDR2: LNHDA and SQIVND (reference sequence). CDR3 length: 14 residues. The V end lost 3 bases, the J end lost 3 bases, and 11 bases lay between the germline ends. The CDR3 nucleotides read TGTGCCAGTAGTATCGGGATGCAGGACACTGAAGCTTTCTTT. Translated: CASSIGMQDTEAFF.

The V call is TRBV28, the J call TRBJ2-7; possibly TRBD1 for D (5 bases). The germline CDR1 and CDR2 sequences are MDHEN and SYDVKM. The CDR3 covers 12 residues. V lost 8 bases and J lost 4, with 12 bases in between. The CDR3 DNA reads as TGTGCCAGCGGGCAGGGATCATACGAGCAGTACTTC. It is translated as CASGQGSYEQYF.

The chain links TRBV30 to TRBJ2-6; D remains unclear. CDR1 and CDR2 (germline): GTSNPN, SVGIG (reference sequence). The CDR3 consists of 13 residues. V dropped 7 bases and J dropped 0 bases, with 7 bases sitting between them. The CDR3 coding sequence is TGTGCCTCCCAGGTCTCTGGGGCCAACGTCCTGACTTTC. Residues: CASQVSGANVLTF.

This chain joins TRBV6-6 and TRBJ2-2; unclear D gene. The CDR3 runs to 13 residues. The V and J ends lost 6 bases and 1 base respectively, with 6 bases between them. Germline V gene sequence: CDR1 MNHNY, CDR2 SVGAGI (reference sequence). CDR3 nucleotide sequence: TGTGCCAGCAGCCTTAGGAACACCGGGGAGCTGTTTTTT. It specifies CASSLRNTGELFF.

This clone is judged medium-sized. This chain connects TRBV6-1 to TRBJ2-7; no firm D call. CDR3 length: 13 residues. Germline CDR1 reads MNHNS; CDR2 reads SASEGT. Trimming took 0 bases from V and 6 from J, leaving 9 bases between them. In DNA form, the CDR3 reads TGTGCCAGCAGTGAAGCTCGGCCAGGCGAGCAGTACTTC. It translates to CASSEARPGEQYF.

The V and J genes are TRBV7-9 and TRBJ2-7; D might be TRBD1 (6 bases). This CDR3 region has 18 residues. V lost 5 bases, J lost 0 bases, and 23 bases lay in between. The germline V gene encodes CDR1 SEHNR and CDR2 FQNEAQ (reference sequence). The DNA for the CDR3 is TGTGCCAGCAGCCCCGGGACAAGGGTTCGGGCGAGCTCCTACGAGCAGTACTTC. Residues: CASSPGTRVRASSYEQYF.

This clone was recorded once. This chain links TRBV4-1 with TRBJ1-3; 7 bases agree with TRBD1. This CDR3 has 16 residues. The germline gives CDR1 MGHRA, CDR2 YSYEKL. Trimming at V came to 0 bases and at J to 2 bases, leaving 4 bases not matched to a gene. In DNA, the CDR3 is TGCGCCAGCAGCCAAGACCGTACAGGGGCTGGAAACACCATATATTTT. Its translation is CASSQDRTGAGNTIYF.

The rearrangement joins TRBV29-1 to TRBJ1-2; D might be TRBD1 (5 bases). V was clipped by 4 bases and J by 4 bases, with 7 bases between them. The CDR3 extends over 11 amino acids. Germline CDR1 reads SQVTM; CDR2 reads ANQGSEA. This CDR3 reads CSVVGAYGYTF. In DNA, the CDR3 is TGCAGCGTTGTAGGGGCCTATGGCTACACCTTC.

The chain uses TRBV18 and TRBJ2-3; 11 bases match TRBD2. The CDR3 length is 12 residues. Losses at the gene ends were 3 bases for V and 14 bases for J; bases not matched to a gene: 4. Germline CDR1 reads KGHSH; CDR2 reads LQKENI. CDR3 DNA sequence: TGTGCCAGCTCACCGGGACTAGCGGTAATGTATTTT. Its translation: CASSPGLAVMYF. Full variable domain (outside the CDR3, taken from reference TRBV18 and TRBJ2-3): NAGVMQNPRHLVRRRGQEARLRCSPMKGHSHVYWYRQLPEEGLKFMVYLQKENIIDESGMPKERFSAEFPKEGPSILRIQQVVRGDSAAYFCASSPGLAVMYFGPGTRLTVL.

V and J are TRBV6-1 and TRBJ1-6, with TRBD1 as a possible D gene (6 bases). CDR3 length: 15 residues. The germline V gene has CDR1 MNHNS and CDR2 SASEGT. Trimming pared 11 bases from V and 0 bases from J, leaving 14 bases between. CDR3 bases: TGTGCCGGCGGACAGTCGAGCTCCTATAATTCACCCCTCCACTTT. This codes for CAGGQSSSYNSPLHF.

The chain joins TRBV2 to TRBJ1-5; tentatively, D is TRBD1 (5 bases). CDR3 length: 18 residues. The germline gives CDR1 SNHLY, CDR2 FYNNEI. V lost 5 bases and J lost 1, with 21 bases in between. CDR3 protein: CASSLTSGIWGSNQPQHF. The DNA for the CDR3 is TGTGCCAGCAGTCTTACATCAGGGATATGGGGAAGCAATCAGCCCCAGCATTTT.

The chain is built from TRBV7-3 and TRBJ2-3; D is unresolved. The V end was cut by 5 bases, the J end by 3 bases, with 12 bases between. The germline CDR1 and CDR2 sequences are SGHTA and FQGTGA. The CDR3 runs to 14 residues. CDR3 nucleotides: TGTGCCAGCAGCATGTCTGCCGGTACAGATACGCAGTATTTT. Residues: CASSMSAGTDTQYF. The whole variable domain, remainder taken from reference TRBV7-3 and TRBJ2-3, is GAGVSQTPSNKVTEKGKYVELRCDPISGHTALYWYRQSLGQGPEFLIYFQGTGAADDSGLPNDRFFAVRPEGSVSTLKIQRTERGDSAVYLCASSMSAGTDTQYFGPGTRLTVL.